This is a list of T cell receptor beta chains from one sample in a study of shared clonotypes between healthy human individuals. Assay used: immunoSEQ multiplex PCR; TCRdb lists only in-frame clones, some missing. The sample has 2.3 million or so clones, 80% to 95% seen once; the top ten hold under 0.45%. The sequencing input was naive CD4+ T cells from PBMCs. The receptor source for this set is a man aged 18-30 years in good health. Some clones in this sample may be carry-over from other donors' samples. The CDR3 runs from the conserved cysteine through the conserved F or W. Each record gives: D gene, J gene, clone size, V gene, CDR3 protein, CDR3 DNA. The D gene is left open where the match is weak. Size is stated for part of the rows, as once, few or many counts, or as a class when the clone is expanded.

>NA|TRBJ2-7|NA|TRBV28
CASGHSYEQYF
TGTGCCAGCGGCCATTCCTACGAGCAGTACTTC
>NA|TRBJ1-2|NA|TRBV5-1
CASSLETGSYGYTF
TGCGCCAGCAGCTTGGAGACAGGTTCCTATGGCTACACCTTC
>TRBD2|TRBJ2-3|NA|TRBV7-3
CASSSLPSGGSTDTQYF
TGTGCCAGCAGCTCCCTCCCTAGCGGGGGATCCACAGATACGCAGTATTTT
>TRBD1|TRBJ2-2|NA|TRBV5-1
CASSYRTGNTGELFF
TGCGCCAGCAGTTATAGGACAGGGAACACCGGGGAGCTGTTTTTT
>NA|TRBJ1-1|few|TRBV6-1
CASSERGVGAFF
TGTGCCAGCAGTGAGAGGGGTGTGGGAGCTTTCTTT
>TRBD2|TRBJ2-7|NA|TRBV7-9
CASSYIAGGPEQYF
TGTGCCAGCAGCTATATAGCGGGAGGGCCGGAGCAGTACTTC
>NA|TRBJ1-1|few|TRBV28
CAITRDTEAFF
TGTGCCATCACCAGGGATACTGAAGCTTTCTTT
>NA|TRBJ2-1|NA|TRBV21-1
CASSNRWDSYNEQFF
TGTGCCAGCAGCAATAGGTGGGACTCCTACAATGAGCAGTTCTTC
>NA|TRBJ2-5|NA|TRBV30
CAWSPGIQTQYF
TGTGCCTGGAGCCCGGGAATACAGACCCAGTACTTC
>NA|TRBJ1-2|once|TRBV5-5
CASSLLNTGYGYTF
TGTGCCAGCAGCTTGCTCAACACGGGCTATGGCTACACCTTC
>NA|TRBJ2-1|NA|TRBV10-3
CAISTRTSESYNEQFF
TGTGCCATCAGTACAAGGACATCTGAGAGCTACAATGAGCAGTTCTTC
>NA|TRBJ1-2|NA|TRBV30
CAWSVTANYGYTF
TGTGCCTGGAGTGTTACAGCGAATTATGGCTACACCTTC
>NA|TRBJ1-5|NA|TRBV28
CASSPRHSNQPQHF
TGTGCCAGCAGCCCGAGACATAGCAATCAGCCCCAGCATTTT
>NA|TRBJ2-1|NA|TRBV12-2
CASRLLVAGIYNEQFF
TGTGCAAGTCGCTTATTAGTTGCGGGAATCTACAATGAGCAGTTCTTC
>NA|TRBJ2-2|NA|TRBV6-1
CATWRGRANTGELFF
TGTGCCACGTGGCGAGGTAGGGCGAACACCGGGGAGCTGTTTTTT
>NA|TRBJ2-2|NA|TRBV7-7
CASSPQRESTGELFF
TGTGCCAGCAGCCCTCAGAGGGAGTCGACCGGGGAGCTGTTTTTT
>TRBD2|TRBJ2-1|NA|TRBV6-5
CASSRGGTGESEQFF
TGTGCCAGCTCCCGCGGGGGTACGGGAGAGTCTGAGCAGTTCTTC
>NA|TRBJ2-7|NA|TRBV6-5
CASRDGPKPYEQYF
TGTGCCAGCAGGGACGGGCCCAAGCCCTACGAGCAGTACTTC
>NA|TRBJ2-1|NA|TRBV19
CASSIGQLSSYNEQFF
TGTGCCAGTAGTATAGGTCAGCTGAGCTCCTACAATGAGCAGTTCTTC
>NA|TRBJ2-7|NA|TRBV5-6
CASSLAGRRPYEQYF
TGTGCCAGCAGCTTGGCGGGTAGGAGGCCCTACGAGCAGTACTTC
>NA|TRBJ2-7|NA|TRBV7-8
CASSLAVGGSYEQYF
TGTGCCAGCAGCCTGGCTGTCGGGGGTTCCTACGAGCAGTACTTC
>NA|TRBJ2-1|NA|TRBV29-1
CTVRGSSYNEQFF
TGCACGGTAAGGGGCAGCTCCTACAATGAGCAGTTCTTC
>NA|TRBJ1-2|NA|TRBV4-1
CASSSPARGYGYTF
TGCGCCAGCAGCTCTCCGGCCAGGGGCTATGGCTACACCTTC